This T cell receptor beta chain was captured by sequencing in a study of blood T cell repertoires in COVID-19 (dated by TCRdb to about 2020). Background on the whole study: Collaborator samples came from the United States, Italy and Spain and covered acute and convalescent phases of COVID-19. Sample metadata almost always included a de-identified subject ID, COVID-19 status, age in years and sex. The prospective study material was composed of cDNA or gDNA derived from T cells, B-cell-depleted T cells, or PBMCs. The samples were drawn from the first 160 participants of the ongoing ImmuneRACE study and from under 1,500 subjects provided by 6 global collaborators. The dataset comprised deeply sampled blood TCRbeta repertoires from subjects exposed to, actively infected with, or recovered from COVID-19. The repertoires were released in a freely available public database intended as a resource for research on the immune response to SARS-CoV-2. Where HLA class I and class II types were available, the types were taken from metadata supplied by the sample provider, not from assay-based typing.

At one collaborating source in Seattle, patients were enrolled during active infection and were followed longitudinally through the course of disease. Each collaborating institution followed its own protocols to collect whole blood in K2EDTA tubes. For TCRbeta analysis, collaborators shipped samples in one of three forms: frozen whole blood, isolated PBMCs, or DNA extracted from either of those sample types. The immunoSEQ Assay, a bias-controlled multiplex PCR, was used to amplify TCRbeta CDR3 regions from genomic DNA. In the source study's methods: Nucleated cell counts per sample were estimated from amplification of reference gene primers within the assay. Sequence reads were collapsed and filtered to measure the absolute abundance of every unique TCRbeta CDR3 rearrangement. For each sample, productive Simpson clonality was calculated as the square root of Simpson's diversity index across productive rearrangements. TCRdb limited this immuneACCESS table to in-frame rearrangements with V and J called. A share of clones is missing; checked studies link under half to unresolved V genes, and the rest is unexplained. Clonal size and the V and J genes are those of that table, whereas D and trimming came from the DNA. The sample table shows fewer than 350,000 clones, and about 86% are seen once. Of the sample, 12% falls within the top ten clones.

A note on this clone: Its binding antigen is unknown. The record has no base qualities; no much larger clone is one base away.

The research as a whole found: The quantity of clinical and demographic metadata differed by source and by participant and was supplied without curation.

V loses 5 bases at its end and J loses 3 bases; junction bases beyond the gene matches: 7. The CDR1 and CDR2 encoded by the germline V gene (reference sequence) are MNHNY and SVGAGI. The CDR3 holds 17 amino acids from the cysteine to the phenylalanine. Only the CDR3 part of the read is kept: 51 bases, read in frame from the first base. This clonotype was sampled from a woman aged 30 to 39 with COVID-19, enrolled during active disease. Recombination joined TRBV6-6 with TRBJ2-3; TRBD2 lines up with 14 middle nucleotides. The sample taken for sequencing was peripheral blood. The CDR3 amino acid sequence is: CASSRTSGGRGTDTQYF. The DNA reads TGTGCCAGCAGTCGGACTAGCGGGGGGCGAGGGACAGATACGCAGTATTTT.